The next 32 T cell receptor beta chains were all read from a single sample in a study of blood T cell repertoires in COVID-19. Using immunoSEQ multiplex PCR, the repertoire was profiled, and TCRdb retains in-frame clones only, with some absent. The table has 320,000 or so clones, roughly 85% seen once. Sequences were obtained from PBMCs or T cells enriched from blood (not recorded which). Receptors were obtained from a woman aged 25 to 39 who had been exposed to COVID-19.

The rearrangement uses TRBV20-1 and TRBJ1-2; TRBD1 is a possible D gene (6 bases). The CDR3 loop spans 11 amino acids. Germline values: CDR1 DFQATT, CDR2 SNEGSKA (reference sequence). V lost 5 bases and J lost 7, with 11 bases in between. The CDR3 sequence is CSAPTQGGYTF. The CDR3 DNA reads TGCAGTGCTCCCACACAGGGTGGCTACACCTTC.

The chain is built from TRBV30 and TRBJ2-3; 11 bases agree with TRBD1. Germline V gene data show CDR1 as GTSNPN and CDR2 as SVGIG (reference sequence). The junction had 4 bases not matched to a gene; V was cut back by 2 bases and J by 3 bases. The CDR3 loop spans 15 amino acids. CDR3 coding DNA: TGTGCCTGGAGTTTAGGACAGGGGGCAACAGATACGCAGTATTTT. Protein product: CAWSLGQGATDTQYF.

V is TRBV19 and J is TRBJ1-2, with D hard to call. Germline-derived CDR1 and CDR2 are LNHDA and SQIVND (reference sequence). The V gene lost 6 bases and the J gene lost 7 bases, with 9 bases spanning the gap. The CDR3 contains 11 residues. Written as DNA, the CDR3 is TGTGCCAGTAGCGGTCTTAGTGGCTACACCTTC. Translating gives CASSGLSGYTF. Complete variable domain (other parts from reference TRBV19 and TRBJ1-2): DGGITQSPKYLFRKEGQNVTLSCEQNLNHDAMYWYRQDPGQGLRLIYYSQIVNDFQKGDIAEGYSVSREKKESFPLTVTSAQKNPTAFYLCASSGLSGYTFGSGTRLTVV.

The rearrangement joins TRBV11-3 to TRBJ2-3; 7 bases fit TRBD2. This CDR3 comprises 15 residues. Trimming removed 4 bases from V and 5 bases from J; junction bases left unmatched: 9. The germline V gene has CDR1 SGHNT and CDR2 YENEEA. As DNA, the CDR3 is TGTGCCAGCAGCTCCCTCGGCGGGGGAATAGATACGCAGTATTTT. Its protein product is CASSSLGGGIDTQYF.

On this clone itself: A much bigger clone sits one base away, suggesting this may be a read error. The chain is built from TRBV5-4 and TRBJ1-2; 8 positions match TRBD1. V lost 0 bases and J lost 4; bases outside the gene matches: 2. This CDR3 region has 14 residues. Germline loops: CDR1 SGHNT, CDR2 YYREEE (reference sequence). The CDR3 region has the DNA TGTGCCAGCAGCTTGGGACAGGGGACCTATGGCTACACCTTC. Translating gives CASSLGQGTYGYTF. The complete variable domain, with remaining parts taken from reference TRBV5-4 and TRBJ1-2, reads ETGVTQSPTHLIKTRGQQVTLRCSSQSGHNTVSWYQQALGQGPQFIFQYYREEENGRGNFPPRFSGLQFPNYSSELNVNALELDDSALYLCASSLGQGTYGYTFGSGTRLTVV.

The genes are TRBV30 and TRBJ2-1; 9 nucleotides line up with TRBD1. V was clipped by 4 bases and J by 6 bases; unmatched bases: 10. From germline, CDR1 is GTSNPN and CDR2 SVGIG (reference sequence). CDR3 size: 15 residues. The CDR3: CAWIKQGAGGNEQFF. The CDR3 DNA sequence: TGTGCCTGGATAAAACAGGGGGCTGGCGGCAATGAGCAGTTCTTC.

The V call is TRBV5-8, the J call TRBJ1-5; D gene ambiguous. The length of the CDR3 is 14 residues. Trimming stripped 2 bases from V and 6 bases from J, with 12 bases between. From germline, CDR1 is SGHTS and CDR2 YDEGEE. The CDR3 DNA sequence: TGTGCCAGCAGCTTTCGGGGTTATCGTCAGCCCCAGCATTTT. Translation gives CASSFRGYRQPQHF.

This sequence joins TRBV6-5 and TRBJ1-2; 7 nucleotides match TRBD1. The V segment lost 4 bases and the J segment 3 bases; nucleotides outside the gene matches: 2. The CDR3 length is 13 residues. Germline V gives CDR1 MNHEY, CDR2 SVGAGI. CDR3 amino acids: CASSFGTDYGYTF. In DNA, the CDR3 is TGTGCCAGCAGTTTCGGGACAGACTATGGCTACACCTTC.

This clone appeared a single time. V usage is TRBV24-1 and J usage is TRBJ2-1; 12 nucleotides line up with TRBD2. Trimming cost V 3 bases and J 8 bases; bases outside gene matches: 10. Germline values: CDR1 KGHDR, CDR2 SFDVKD. The CDR3 has 17 amino acids. CDR3 nucleotide sequence: TGTGCCACCAGTGATCCCCAACTAGCGGGAGGAACGGATGAGCAGTTCTTC. It translates to CATSDPQLAGGTDEQFF.

The J gene is TRBJ1-1, the V gene TRBV6-5; D is possibly TRBD1 (5 bases). CDR1 MNHEY and CDR2 SVGAGI come from the germline V gene. This CDR3 is built from 13 residues. V dropped 6 bases and J dropped 1 base, with 9 bases sitting between them. This CDR3 reads CASRAGANTEAFF. As DNA, the CDR3 is TGTGCCAGCAGGGCTGGGGCGAACACTGAAGCTTTCTTT.

This rearrangement joins TRBV5-1 to TRBJ2-1, with 9 bases fitting TRBD2. The CDR3 totals 14 residues. The ends lost 4 bases at V and 2 bases at J; junction bases unmatched: 1. Per germline, CDR1 SGHRS and CDR2 YFSETQ. As DNA, the CDR3 is TGCGCCAGCAGCGCTAGCGGGGCCTACAATGAGCAGTTCTTC. It specifies CASSASGAYNEQFF. The complete variable domain, with remaining parts taken from reference TRBV5-1 and TRBJ2-1, reads KAGVTQTPRYLIKTRGQQVTLSCSPISGHRSVSWYQQTPGQGLQFLFEYFSETQRNKGNFPGRFSGRQFSNSRSEMNVSTLELGDSALYLCASSASGAYNEQFFGPGTRLTVL.

Written as DNA, the CDR3 is TGCGCCAGCAGCTCACGGCAGGGACTGGAGACCCAGTACTTC. Its protein is CASSSRQGLETQYF. The rearrangement links TRBV4-1 to TRBJ2-5; tentative D call: TRBD2 (6 bases). The CDR3 consists of 14 residues. Trimming pared 5 bases from V and 5 bases from J, leaving 15 bases between. CDR1 is MGHRA, CDR2 YSYEKL, per germline.

The genes are TRBV28 and TRBJ1-1; D not resolved. V dropped 6 bases and J dropped 8 bases, with 16 bases sitting between them. The CDR3 covers 13 residues. Germline V lookup: CDR1 MDHEN, CDR2 SYDVKM. The CDR3 spells CASRSPRIAEAFF. The CDR3, as DNA: TGTGCCAGCAGATCCCCTAGGATAGCGGAAGCTTTCTTT.

The sample holds a few counts of this clone. The chain combines TRBV2 with TRBJ2-2; 8 nucleotides align to TRBD2. Germline lookup yields CDR1 SNHLY and CDR2 FYNNEI. J lost 4 bases, V lost 1 base, and 5 bases had no gene match. The CDR3 contains 16 residues. CDR3 sequence: CASSEGIAGPTGELFF. In DNA form, the CDR3 reads TGTGCCAGCAGTGAAGGTATAGCGGGGCCCACCGGGGAGCTGTTTTTT.

The V gene is TRBV2, the J gene TRBJ2-7; TRBD2 agrees at 13 bases. V gave up 4 bases and J gave up 2 bases; unmatched junction bases: 2. This CDR3 is 15 amino acids long. Germline assignment: CDR1 SNHLY and CDR2 FYNNEI. This chain's CDR3 is CASSVGTSGTYEQYF. The DNA for the CDR3 is TGTGCCAGCAGTGTTGGGACTAGCGGGACCTACGAGCAGTACTTC.

This chain links TRBV6-5 with TRBJ1-6, with D unclear. CDR1 and CDR2 (germline): MNHEY, SVGAGI. Between the trimmed V and J ends, which lost 7 bases and 6 bases, there was a span of 13 bases. The CDR3 loop spans 14 amino acids. The CDR3 DNA is TGTGCCAGCATGGGAGCAGCAGGTAATTCACCCCTCCACTTT. Protein product: CASMGAAGNSPLHF.

The table lists this clone with a few counts. The V and J genes are TRBV7-2 and TRBJ1-5, with D unresolved. Germline V gives CDR1 SGHTA, CDR2 FQGNSA. V gave up 1 base and J gave up 4 bases, with 17 bases separating them. The CDR3 contains 17 residues. The CDR3 DNA reads as TGTGCCAGCAGCTTAGAATACCTATGGGCTCGTAATCAGCCCCAGCATTTT. Translating gives CASSLEYLWARNQPQHF.

The chain carries TRBV5-4 and TRBJ1-3; D is unresolved. Germline CDR1 and CDR2: SGHNT and YYREEE (reference sequence). The CDR3 runs 15 residues. Trimming cost V 2 bases and J 1 base, with 10 bases left between them. CDR3 DNA sequence: TGTGCCAGCAGCTTTCGCGGTGCGTCTGGAAACACCATATATTTT. It is translated as CASSFRGASGNTIYF.

The chain links TRBV5-1 to TRBJ1-3; TRBD1 agrees at 9 bases. The CDR3 has 15 residues. Germline assignment: CDR1 SGHRS and CDR2 YFSETQ. Germline trimming cut 3 bases from V and 1 base from J; bases unmatched to any gene: 2. CDR3 bases: TGCGCCAGCAGCTCCGGGACAGGGTCTGGAAACACCATATATTTT. Residues: CASSSGTGSGNTIYF.

The V gene is TRBV14, the J gene TRBJ2-1, with D maybe TRBD2 (6 bases). CDR1 is SGHDN and CDR2 is FVKESK in the germline V gene. Between the trimmed V and J ends, which lost 3 bases and 1 base, there was a span of 7 bases. CDR3 size: 14 residues. CDR3 in DNA: TGTGCCAGCAGCCAGGAGGGGTCCTACAATGAGCAGTTCTTC. It yields the protein CASSQEGSYNEQFF.

V and J are TRBV5-1 and TRBJ2-3; 7 positions match TRBD2. V was clipped by 5 bases and J by 10 bases; unmatched bases: 7. CDR1 and CDR2 (germline): SGHRS, YFSETQ. CDR3 size: 12 residues. This CDR3 reads CASRYTSDAQYF. The DNA of the CDR3 is TGCGCCAGCAGATACACTAGCGACGCGCAGTATTTT.

This clone was seen once. The chain has TRBV7-2 and TRBJ2-2; D might be TRBD1 (6 bases). The ends were cut back, 1 base at V and 1 base at J, with 7 bases in the middle. Germline values: CDR1 SGHTA, CDR2 FQGNSA. The CDR3 consists of 15 residues. For the CDR3, the DNA is TGTGCCAGCAGCTTAGAGACAGGGAACACCGGGGAGCTGTTTTTT. Translated: CASSLETGNTGELFF.

The table lists this clone with a count of one. The chain is built from TRBV6-5 and TRBJ1-3, with D possibly matching TRBD1 (5 bases). The CDR3 covers 15 residues. Germline V lookup: CDR1 MNHEY, CDR2 SVGAGI. With 8 bases removed from V and 1 base from J, the gap between germline ends came to 15 bases. The CDR3 nucleotides are TGTGCCAGCCAAAGACGACAGATATCTGGAAACACCATATATTTT. Residues: CASQRRQISGNTIYF.

The chain combines TRBV11-3 with TRBJ2-3; 11 nucleotides match TRBD2. The CDR3 consists of 17 residues. Germline trimming cut 1 base from V and 2 bases from J; bases unmatched to any gene: 5. Germline V CDR1 and CDR2: SGHNT, YENEEA. CDR3 in DNA: TGTGCCAGCAGCTTAGTTCTAGCGGGGGGCCACACAGATACGCAGTATTTT. As protein: CASSLVLAGGHTDTQYF.

This clone was seen only once. The J gene is TRBJ1-1, the V gene TRBV18, with TRBD1 identical over 7 bases. V lost 6 bases and J lost 0; bases outside the gene matches: 7. Germline-derived CDR1 and CDR2 are KGHSH and LQKENI. The CDR3 is made up of 15 amino acids. The CDR3 DNA reads as TGTGCCAGCTCGTCTAGACAGGGATTGAACACTGAAGCTTTCTTT. Its translation is CASSSRQGLNTEAFF.

This chain joins TRBV10-3 and TRBJ2-7, with TRBD2 as a possible D gene (6 bases). The V gene's germline CDR1 is ENHRY and CDR2 SYGVKD. V was pared by 10 bases and J by 0 bases, with 16 bases between. The CDR3 covers 14 residues. CDR3 nucleotide sequence: TGTGCCACCCGGGACTCTCAGGCCTCCTACGAGCAGTACTTC. The encoded protein is CATRDSQASYEQYF.

This clone was seen just once. The chain has TRBV9 and TRBJ2-5; 7 bases agree with TRBD1. Germline CDR1 SGDLS, CDR2 YYNGEE. The CDR3 contains 14 residues. Unmatched junction bases numbered 6, after V lost 3 bases and J lost 4 bases. CDR3 in amino acids: CASSETGNRETQYF. The CDR3 coding sequence is TGTGCCAGCAGCGAGACAGGGAATCGAGAGACCCAGTACTTC.

In its sample, this clone was seen once. The chain recombines TRBV10-3 with TRBJ1-4, with D possibly being TRBD1 (5 bases). Per the germline V gene, CDR1 is ENHRY and CDR2 is SYGVKD. The CDR3 sequence is 14 residues long. V lost 8 bases to trimming and J lost 5 bases, with 15 bases between them. CDR3 in amino acids: CAISRDGGNEKLFF. DNA for the CDR3: TGTGCCATCTCAAGGGACGGGGGGAATGAAAAACTGTTTTTT.

This clone was detected only a few times. The chain has TRBV6-6 and TRBJ1-2; 7 bases are shared with TRBD1. Germline V gene lookup returns CDR1 MNHNY and CDR2 SVGAGI (reference sequence). This CDR3 contains 15 residues. Losses at the gene ends were 0 bases for V and 8 bases for J; bases not matched to a gene: 9. The CDR3 nucleotides are TGTGCCAGCAGTTACTCAAGGACAGGTCGCCAGGGCTACACCTTC. Residues: CASSYSRTGRQGYTF.

This clone was detected once. The J gene is TRBJ2-5, the V gene TRBV4-2; TRBD1 is a possible D gene (6 bases). The CDR3 is made up of 16 amino acids. Germline CDR1 LGHNA, CDR2 YNFKEQ. V was pared by 0 bases and J by 2 bases, with 13 bases between. The CDR3 nucleotides are TGTGCCAGCAGCCAAGATCAGGGGCTTTTGCAAGAGACCCAGTACTTC. Protein sequence: CASSQDQGLLQETQYF.

The chain has TRBV6-5 and TRBJ1-2; the D gene is possibly TRBD1 (5 bases). This CDR3 is built from 13 residues. Per germline, CDR1 MNHEY and CDR2 SVGAGI. Trimming pared 6 bases from V and 8 bases from J, leaving 16 bases between. CDR3 DNA sequence: TGTGCCAGCAGCCTGGGGCAGCGTGGGGGCTACACCTTC. Its translation: CASSLGQRGGYTF.

The chain employs TRBV9 and TRBJ1-2, with 9 positions matching TRBD1. V gave up 3 bases and J gave up 2 bases; unmatched junction bases: 8. The CDR3 covers 16 residues. Germline assignment: CDR1 SGDLS and CDR2 YYNGEE. The CDR3 sequence is CASSEKQGAINYGYTF. The DNA of the CDR3 is TGTGCCAGCAGCGAGAAACAGGGGGCGATCAACTATGGCTACACCTTC.